These T cell receptor beta chains were read from a single sample in a study of T cell responses to AZD1222 COVID-19 vaccine. Sequenced by immunoSEQ multiplex PCR; TCRdb stores in-frame clones only, minus some. The repertoire holds approximately 170,000 clones, with 88% as singletons. Source: peripheral blood, taken 28 days after the second AZD1222 dose. These receptors were obtained from an adult who received the AZD1222 COVID-19 vaccine. CDR3s include the opening cysteine and the closing phenylalanine or tryptophan. A D gene is named only where the DNA matches it firmly. Some rows have no size entry. The others give once, few or many, or a class for an expanded clone.

abundance: .; j_gene: TRBJ2-1; v_gene: TRBV3-1/TRBV3-2; d_gene: .; CDR3aa: CASSQDQYNEQFF; CDR3nt: TGTGCCAGCAGCCAAGATCAATACAATGAGCAGTTCTTC
abundance: .; j_gene: TRBJ2-2; v_gene: TRBV5-1; d_gene: .; CDR3aa: CASSLEVSPTGELFF; CDR3nt: TGCGCCAGCAGCTTGGAGGTCAGCCCGACCGGGGAGCTGTTTTTT
abundance: once; j_gene: TRBJ2-6; v_gene: TRBV2; d_gene: .; CDR3aa: CARGVSGANVLTF; CDR3nt: TGTGCCCGCGGAGTCTCTGGGGCCAACGTCCTGACTTTC
abundance: .; j_gene: TRBJ2-5; v_gene: TRBV19; d_gene: .; CDR3aa: CASSLRQTKRNQYF; CDR3nt: TGTGCCAGTAGCCTCCGACAGACCAAGAGGAACCAGTACTTC
abundance: .; j_gene: TRBJ1-5; v_gene: TRBV19; d_gene: .; CDR3aa: CASSPRTKGNQPQHF; CDR3nt: TGTGCCAGTAGTCCCAGGACAAAGGGGAATCAGCCCCAGCATTTT
abundance: .; j_gene: TRBJ2-7; v_gene: TRBV7-2; d_gene: .; CDR3aa: CASSLIGTYEQYF; CDR3nt: TGTGCCAGCAGCTTAATCGGGACCTACGAGCAGTACTTC
abundance: .; j_gene: TRBJ1-2; v_gene: TRBV9; d_gene: .; CDR3aa: CASSVVQAYGYTF; CDR3nt: TGTGCCAGCAGCGTAGTACAGGCCTATGGCTACACCTTC
abundance: few; j_gene: TRBJ1-5; v_gene: TRBV5-6; d_gene: .; CDR3aa: CASSSKQGYSNQPQHF; CDR3nt: TGTGCCAGCAGCTCCAAACAGGGATATAGCAATCAGCCCCAGCATTTT
abundance: .; j_gene: TRBJ1-1; v_gene: TRBV18; d_gene: TRBD1; CDR3aa: CASSPPTGRRTEAFF; CDR3nt: TGTGCCAGCTCACCACCGACAGGGAGGCGAACTGAAGCTTTCTTT
abundance: once; j_gene: TRBJ2-7; v_gene: TRBV3-1/TRBV3-2; d_gene: TRBD2; CDR3aa: CASSQEGGSSAYYEQYF; CDR3nt: TGTGCCAGCAGCCAAGAGGGGGGGTCTAGCGCTTACTACGAGCAGTACTTC
abundance: .; j_gene: TRBJ1-1; v_gene: TRBV5-1; d_gene: .; CDR3aa: CASSLVGRSGTEAFF; CDR3nt: TGCGCCAGCAGCTTGGTCGGTAGGTCGGGCACTGAAGCTTTCTTT
abundance: .; j_gene: TRBJ1-2; v_gene: TRBV19; d_gene: .; CDR3aa: CASSIRQQGSYGYTF; CDR3nt: TGTGCCAGTAGTATTCGACAACAGGGTAGCTATGGCTACACCTTC
abundance: few; j_gene: TRBJ2-1; v_gene: TRBV24-1; d_gene: TRBD1; CDR3aa: CATSDPAPGTGGAPSYNEQFF; CDR3nt: TGTGCCACCAGTGATCCTGCCCCCGGGACAGGGGGCGCTCCGAGTTACAATGAGCAGTTCTTC
abundance: .; j_gene: TRBJ2-3; v_gene: TRBV15; d_gene: .; CDR3aa: CATSWDGEDTDTQYF; CDR3nt: TGTGCCACCAGCTGGGACGGGGAAGACACAGATACGCAGTATTTT
abundance: .; j_gene: TRBJ1-1; v_gene: TRBV28; d_gene: .; CDR3aa: CASSGTQVSGDTEAFF; CDR3nt: TGTGCCAGCAGTGGGACTCAAGTTTCAGGGGACACTGAAGCTTTCTTT
abundance: few; j_gene: TRBJ1-1; v_gene: TRBV30; d_gene: .; CDR3aa: CAWNRGLERNEAFF; CDR3nt: TGTGCCTGGAACCGGGGGCTTGAACGTAATGAAGCTTTCTTT
abundance: .; j_gene: TRBJ1-4; v_gene: TRBV9; d_gene: .; CDR3aa: CASSEGDRATNEKLFF; CDR3nt: TGTGCCAGCAGCGAGGGAGACAGAGCAACTAATGAAAAACTGTTTTTT
abundance: .; j_gene: TRBJ2-1; v_gene: TRBV5-4; d_gene: .; CDR3aa: CASSGGGASVYNEQFF; CDR3nt: TGTGCCAGCTCAGGAGGGGGGGCTAGCGTGTACAATGAGCAGTTCTTC
abundance: .; j_gene: TRBJ2-1; v_gene: TRBV7-3; d_gene: TRBD1; CDR3aa: CASSPRQGNEQFF; CDR3nt: TGTGCCAGCAGCCCTCGACAGGGTAATGAGCAGTTCTTC
abundance: once; j_gene: TRBJ2-7; v_gene: TRBV3-1/TRBV3-2; d_gene: .; CDR3aa: CASSQDLSGLFEQYF; CDR3nt: TGTGCCAGCAGCCAAGATTTAAGTGGTCTTTTCGAGCAGTACTTC
abundance: once; j_gene: TRBJ2-5; v_gene: TRBV5-1; d_gene: .; CDR3aa: CASSLAAAQETQYF; CDR3nt: TGCGCCAGCAGCTTGGCGGCAGCCCAAGAGACCCAGTACTTC
abundance: .; j_gene: TRBJ2-2; v_gene: TRBV5-1; d_gene: TRBD2; CDR3aa: CASRLGLAANTGELFF; CDR3nt: TGCGCCAGCAGGCTAGGCCTAGCGGCGAACACCGGGGAGCTGTTTTTT
abundance: .; j_gene: TRBJ1-1; v_gene: TRBV5-1; d_gene: .; CDR3aa: CASRILTDTEAFF; CDR3nt: TGCGCCAGCAGGATTCTGACGGACACTGAAGCTTTCTTT
abundance: few; j_gene: TRBJ2-1; v_gene: TRBV11-2; d_gene: .; CDR3aa: CASSSFRGREQFF; CDR3nt: TGTGCCAGCAGCTCGTTTCGGGGGCGCGAGCAGTTCTTC
abundance: .; j_gene: TRBJ2-7; v_gene: TRBV4-1; d_gene: .; CDR3aa: CASSQDREGKQYF; CDR3nt: TGCGCCAGCAGCCAAGATCGAGAGGGGAAGCAGTACTTC
abundance: .; j_gene: TRBJ2-3; v_gene: TRBV5-4; d_gene: TRBD2; CDR3aa: CASSLVRGGGPDTQYF; CDR3nt: TGTGCCAGCAGCTTGGTCCGCGGGGGGGGTCCAGATACGCAGTATTTT
abundance: .; j_gene: TRBJ1-6; v_gene: TRBV28; d_gene: TRBD1; CDR3aa: CASSSTGVRSPLHF; CDR3nt: TGTGCCAGCAGTTCAACAGGGGTTAGATCACCCCTCCACTTT
abundance: once; j_gene: TRBJ1-6; v_gene: TRBV19; d_gene: .; CDR3aa: CASTLRGGSYNSPLHF; CDR3nt: TGTGCCAGTACTCTCCGGGGAGGCTCCTATAATTCACCCCTCCACTTT
abundance: .; j_gene: TRBJ1-2; v_gene: TRBV9; d_gene: .; CDR3aa: CASSVGGVESGYTF; CDR3nt: TGTGCCAGCAGCGTAGGGGGGGTGGAAAGTGGCTACACCTTC
abundance: .; j_gene: TRBJ1-1; v_gene: TRBV14; d_gene: .; CDR3aa: CASSQWQGKTEAFF; CDR3nt: TGTGCCAGCAGCCAATGGCAGGGGAAGACTGAAGCTTTCTTT
abundance: .; j_gene: TRBJ1-5; v_gene: TRBV19; d_gene: .; CDR3aa: CASRVSHGGQPQHF; CDR3nt: TGTGCCAGTAGAGTCAGCCACGGGGGTCAGCCCCAGCATTTT
abundance: .; j_gene: TRBJ1-4; v_gene: TRBV6-1; d_gene: .; CDR3aa: CASSETSRGAGEKLFF; CDR3nt: TGTGCCAGCAGTGAAACCTCTCGGGGGGCCGGTGAAAAACTGTTTTTT
abundance: .; j_gene: TRBJ1-1; v_gene: TRBV7-2; d_gene: .; CDR3aa: CASSLIRRDTEAFF; CDR3nt: TGTGCCAGCAGCTTAATTCGCAGGGACACTGAAGCTTTCTTT
abundance: .; j_gene: TRBJ2-1; v_gene: TRBV2; d_gene: .; CDR3aa: CANAQSLRSDEQFF; CDR3nt: TGTGCCAACGCCCAGAGTTTAAGGTCGGATGAGCAGTTCTTC
abundance: .; j_gene: TRBJ1-6; v_gene: TRBV30; d_gene: TRBD1; CDR3aa: CAWQTGLNSPLHF; CDR3nt: TGTGCCTGGCAGACAGGGCTGAATTCACCCCTCCACTTT
abundance: .; j_gene: TRBJ2-7; v_gene: TRBV14; d_gene: TRBD1; CDR3aa: CASSQLQGVYEQYF; CDR3nt: TGTGCCAGCAGCCAGCTACAGGGGGTCTACGAGCAGTACTTC
abundance: once; j_gene: TRBJ1-4; v_gene: TRBV9; d_gene: TRBD1; CDR3aa: CASSSRDSWNEKLFF; CDR3nt: TGTGCCAGCAGCTCCCGGGACAGTTGGAATGAAAAACTGTTTTTT
abundance: .; j_gene: TRBJ1-6; v_gene: TRBV2; d_gene: .; CDR3aa: CASRATPGETNSPLHF; CDR3nt: TGTGCCAGCAGGGCCACCCCCGGGGAGACAAATTCACCCCTCCACTTT
abundance: .; j_gene: TRBJ1-2; v_gene: TRBV19; d_gene: .; CDR3aa: CALSQGQGYGYTF; CDR3nt: TGTGCTTTGTCTCAGGGGCAGGGCTATGGCTACACCTTC
abundance: once; j_gene: TRBJ2-4; v_gene: TRBV6-1; d_gene: .; CDR3aa: CASSEDGNIQYF; CDR3nt: TGTGCCAGCAGTGAAGACGGAAACATTCAGTACTTC
abundance: .; j_gene: TRBJ2-5; v_gene: TRBV7-8; d_gene: TRBD2; CDR3aa: CASSLVPWGGEQETQYF; CDR3nt: TGTGCCAGCAGCTTAGTACCGTGGGGGGGGGAACAAGAGACCCAGTACTTC
abundance: .; j_gene: TRBJ2-2; v_gene: TRBV10-3; d_gene: TRBD1; CDR3aa: CAISEEGAVTGELFF; CDR3nt: TGTGCCATCAGTGAAGAGGGGGCGGTCACCGGGGAGCTGTTTTTT
abundance: .; j_gene: TRBJ1-1; v_gene: TRBV5-1; d_gene: .; CDR3aa: CASSTGGGDTEAFF; CDR3nt: TGCGCCAGCAGCACGGGCGGGGGTGACACTGAAGCTTTCTTT
abundance: .; j_gene: TRBJ1-1; v_gene: TRBV18; d_gene: .; CDR3aa: CASSFGSMNTEAFF; CDR3nt: TGTGCCAGCTCATTCGGCAGCATGAACACTGAAGCTTTCTTT
abundance: .; j_gene: TRBJ1-5; v_gene: TRBV3-1/TRBV3-2; d_gene: .; CDR3aa: CASSQDWVQPQHF; CDR3nt: TGTGCCAGCAGCCAAGATTGGGTTCAGCCCCAGCATTTT